This entry lists 22 T cell receptor beta chains sequenced from one sample in a study of cytomegalovirus exposure and HLA in healthy donors. Clones were read by immunoSEQ multiplex PCR, and TCRdb kept only the in-frame ones, dropping some. The repertoire includes a few hundred thousand clones, approximately 90% of them detected once, and around 0.8% sits in the top ten. The specimen sequenced was PBMCs. These receptors were taken from a young woman in good health and CMV-seronegative.

The CDR3 DNA sequence: TGTGCCAGCAGTGTATCGACAGGGGGCGGCGCGGGAGAAGAGACCCAGTACTTC. Translating gives CASSVSTGGGAGEETQYF. The V and J genes are TRBV2 and TRBJ2-5, with 10 bases lining up with TRBD1. Unmatched junction bases numbered 14, after V lost 4 bases and J lost 3 bases. The CDR3 has 18 amino acids. Germline CDR1 reads SNHLY; CDR2 reads FYNNEI.

The V and J genes are TRBV11-3 and TRBJ1-5; perhaps TRBD1 as D (6 bases). Germline CDR1 is SGHNT and CDR2 is YENEEA. CDR3 size: 16 residues. The germline V and J ends were trimmed by 5 bases and 0 bases, with 14 bases remaining between them. CDR3 in amino acids: CASSPAKGDSNQPQHF. CDR3 DNA sequence: TGTGCCAGCAGCCCCGCGAAGGGGGATAGCAATCAGCCCCAGCATTTT.

The V gene is TRBV18, the J gene TRBJ1-5, with 11 bases identical to TRBD1. The V and J ends lost 3 bases and 4 bases, in that order; junction bases with no gene match: 5. The V gene's germline CDR1 is KGHSH and CDR2 LQKENI. CDR3 length: 16 residues. Here the CDR3 reads CASSPGQGASNQPQHF. CDR3 DNA: TGTGCCAGCTCACCCGGACAGGGGGCATCTAATCAGCCCCAGCATTTT. Combining the CDR3 with reference TRBV18 and TRBJ1-5 gives the whole variable domain NAGVMQNPRHLVRRRGQEARLRCSPMKGHSHVYWYRQLPEEGLKFMVYLQKENIIDESGMPKERFSAEFPKEGPSILRIQQVVRGDSAAYFCASSPGQGASNQPQHFGDGTRLSIL.

Of note for this clone: Other DNA sequences in the sample encode the same CDR3. This rearrangement joins TRBV4-3 to TRBJ1-5; possible D gene TRBD1, 6 bases. Trimming cost V 0 bases and J 7 bases, with 7 bases left between them. Germline CDR1 reads LGHNA; CDR2 reads YSLEER. CDR3 length: 13 amino acids. The CDR3 DNA reads as TGCGCCAGCAGCCAAGATGGGGGCCAGCCCCAGCATTTT. It codes for CASSQDGGQPQHF.

V and J are TRBV7-9 and TRBJ1-1; D gene ambiguous. Between the trimmed V and J ends, which lost 5 bases and 7 bases, there was a span of 17 bases. This CDR3 region has 14 residues. Germline V gives CDR1 SEHNR, CDR2 FQNEAQ (reference sequence). CDR3 sequence reads: CASSAGELPNEAFF. The CDR3 nucleotides read TGTGCCAGCAGCGCGGGTGAACTCCCTAATGAAGCTTTCTTT.

The V and J genes are TRBV6-1 and TRBJ2-1; D unclear. The CDR3 length is 13 residues. V lost 6 bases and J 5 bases, leaving 11 bases between the germline ends. The V gene's germline CDR1 is MNHNS and CDR2 SASEGT. DNA for the CDR3: TGTGCCAGCAGGCACGACTGGAACAATGAGCAGTTCTTC. Translating gives CASRHDWNNEQFF.

The V call is TRBV18, the J call TRBJ1-3; D is ambiguous. Trimming removed 2 bases at V and 1 base at J, with 15 bases between. Germline V gives CDR1 KGHSH, CDR2 LQKENI. The CDR3 has 17 residues. The CDR3 here is CASSPTTRTGSGNTIYF. Written as DNA, the CDR3 is TGTGCCAGCTCACCAACTACGCGGACTGGATCTGGAAACACCATATATTTT.

V gene TRBV28 combines with J gene TRBJ2-7; TRBD1 agrees at 8 bases. V lost 2 bases and J lost 4; bases outside the gene matches: 7. The CDR3 extends over 15 amino acids. Germline V gene data show CDR1 as MDHEN and CDR2 as SYDVKM. CDR3 sequence (DNA): TGTGCCAGCAGTTTAGGTCAGGGGGCTAGGTACGAGCAGTACTTC. It specifies CASSLGQGARYEQYF. Variable domain in full (rest from reference TRBV28 and TRBJ2-7): DVKVTQSSRYLVKRTGEKVFLECVQDMDHENMFWYRQDPGLGLRLIYFSYDVKMKEKGDIPEGYSVSREKKERFSLILESASTNQTSMYLCASSLGQGARYEQYFGPGTRLTVT.

V is TRBV7-3 and J is TRBJ1-2; no reliable D call. This CDR3 comprises 15 residues. Deletions cut 0 bases from V and 4 bases from J, with 12 bases between. From germline, CDR1 is SGHTA and CDR2 FQGTGA. DNA for the CDR3: TGTGCCAGCAGCTTAACTCCAGACTCGGGCTATGGCTACACCTTC. Amino acids: CASSLTPDSGYGYTF. Together with reference TRBV7-3 and TRBJ1-2, the CDR3 gives the full variable domain: GAGVSQTPSNKVTEKGKYVELRCDPISGHTALYWYRQSLGQGPEFLIYFQGTGAADDSGLPNDRFFAVRPEGSVSTLKIQRTERGDSAVYLCASSLTPDSGYGYTFGSGTRLTVV.

The chain links TRBV27 to TRBJ1-1; TRBD1 might be the D (5 bases). The CDR3 is 13 amino acids. Between the trimmed V and J ends, which lost 4 bases and 6 bases, there was a span of 12 bases. Germline-derived CDR1 and CDR2 are MNHEY and SMNVEV (reference sequence). DNA for the CDR3: TGTGCCAGCAGTTATCAGGGTCGGGCTGAAGCTTTCTTT. Protein product: CASSYQGRAEAFF.

This chain joins TRBV4-2 and TRBJ1-1; TRBD1 agrees at 7 bases. Germline lookup yields CDR1 LGHNA and CDR2 YNFKEQ. The V and J ends lost 7 bases and 1 base, in that order; junction bases with no gene match: 3. The CDR3 covers 13 residues. CDR3 DNA sequence: TGTGCCAGCACACGACAGGGGAACACTGAAGCTTTCTTT. Its translation: CASTRQGNTEAFF.

V usage is TRBV9 and J usage is TRBJ2-3, with 13 bases matching TRBD2. This CDR3 has 18 amino acids. The V gene end was trimmed by 0 bases and the J gene end by 0 bases; junction bases not matched to a gene: 4. Germline CDR1 SGDLS, CDR2 YYNGEE. As DNA, the CDR3 is TGTGCCAGCAGCGTAGGACTAGCGGGAGGCCGGAGCACAGATACGCAGTATTTT. Amino acid sequence: CASSVGLAGGRSTDTQYF.

The V call is TRBV6-5, the J call TRBJ2-7, with D perhaps TRBD2 (6 bases). Germline V gene sequence: CDR1 MNHEY, CDR2 SVGAGI. CDR3 size: 14 residues. Trimming left V 5 bases short and J 4 bases short, with 15 bases between. The DNA of the CDR3 is TGTGCCAGCAGTGCGCCGGGACTCAATTACGAGCAGTACTTC. It yields the protein CASSAPGLNYEQYF.

V is TRBV6-5 and J is TRBJ2-7; 11 nucleotides agree with TRBD2. CDR1 is MNHEY and CDR2 is SVGAGI in the germline V gene. This CDR3 has 16 amino acids. J gave up 3 bases and V 0 bases, and 4 bases lay outside the gene matches. CDR3 protein: CASSYSTSGVLYEQYF. As DNA, the CDR3 is TGTGCCAGCAGTTACTCGACTAGCGGGGTTCTCTACGAGCAGTACTTC.

This chain joins TRBV6-1 and TRBJ1-4; maybe TRBD1 (5 bases). The V gene lost 4 bases and the J gene lost 5 bases, with 8 bases spanning the gap. Per germline, CDR1 MNHNS and CDR2 SASEGT. The CDR3 extends over 13 amino acids. CDR3 protein: CASSGQLNEKLFF. The CDR3, as DNA: TGTGCCAGCAGTGGACAGCTCAATGAAAAACTGTTTTTT.

This clone was observed many times. The rearrangement joins TRBV18 to TRBJ2-7; 9 nucleotides line up with TRBD2. Germline CDR1 is KGHSH and CDR2 is LQKENI. CDR3 size: 13 residues. V was clipped by 4 bases and J by 4 bases; unmatched bases: 2. The CDR3 DNA follows: TGTGCCAGCTCACTTAGCGGGAGTTACGAGCAGTACTTC. Amino acids: CASSLSGSYEQYF. The complete variable domain, with remaining parts taken from reference TRBV18 and TRBJ2-7, reads NAGVMQNPRHLVRRRGQEARLRCSPMKGHSHVYWYRQLPEEGLKFMVYLQKENIIDESGMPKERFSAEFPKEGPSILRIQQVVRGDSAAYFCASSLSGSYEQYFGPGTRLTVT.

This clone was counted only a few times. One end of the junction is discordant with germline, which a read error may explain. This chain links TRBV7-2 with TRBJ2-1; TRBD2 matches 8 bases. The germline V gene has CDR1 SGHTA and CDR2 FQGNSA. CDR3 size: 16 residues. CDR3 residues: CASSFFSGSSFNEQFF. CDR3 coding DNA: TGTGCCAGCAGCTTCTTCAGCGGGAGTTCCTTCAATGAGCAGTTCTTC.

The chain uses TRBV2 and TRBJ1-1; no definite D call. The CDR3 totals 16 residues. Per germline, CDR1 SNHLY and CDR2 FYNNEI. V lost 4 bases and J lost 1, with 16 bases in between. The CDR3 here is CASSVPAGEGNTEAFF. CDR3 DNA: TGTGCCAGCAGTGTTCCCGCCGGGGAAGGGAACACTGAAGCTTTCTTT.

The genes are TRBV11-2 and TRBJ1-2; a weak D match, TRBD1 (6 bases). Deletions cut 4 bases from V and 7 bases from J, with 10 bases between. Per germline, CDR1 SGHAT and CDR2 FQNNGV. CDR3 size: 12 residues. CDR3 DNA sequence: TGTGCCAGCAGCTATAACAGGGTTGGCTACACCTTC. Its translation is CASSYNRVGYTF.

Only one count was recorded for this clone. The chain joins TRBV15 to TRBJ2-1, with D uncertain. V was clipped by 0 bases and J by 6 bases, with 12 bases between them. The CDR3 has 15 amino acids. The germline CDR1 and CDR2 sequences are LNHNV and YYDKDF (reference sequence). The CDR3 loop is CATSREANPSNEQFF. CDR3 nucleotides: TGTGCCACCAGCAGAGAGGCAAACCCCTCCAATGAGCAGTTCTTC.

The chain employs TRBV28 and TRBJ2-7; the D is unclear. Germline CDR1 reads MDHEN; CDR2 reads SYDVKM. The CDR3 spans 12 residues. The germline V and J ends were trimmed by 5 bases and 2 bases, with 7 bases remaining between them. DNA for the CDR3: TGTGCCAGCAGTGTCGGTCCCTACGAGCAGTACTTC. It yields the protein CASSVGPYEQYF.

The gene calls are TRBV6-5 and TRBJ1-1; 10 nucleotides agree with TRBD1. After removal of 4 bases from V and 7 bases from J, the junction contained 12 bases not matched to a gene. This CDR3 comprises 16 residues. The germline V gene encodes CDR1 MNHEY and CDR2 SVGAGI. CDR3 in amino acids: CASSSPSGQGKVEAFF. The CDR3 nucleotides are TGTGCCAGCAGTTCCCCCTCGGGACAGGGGAAGGTTGAAGCTTTCTTT.